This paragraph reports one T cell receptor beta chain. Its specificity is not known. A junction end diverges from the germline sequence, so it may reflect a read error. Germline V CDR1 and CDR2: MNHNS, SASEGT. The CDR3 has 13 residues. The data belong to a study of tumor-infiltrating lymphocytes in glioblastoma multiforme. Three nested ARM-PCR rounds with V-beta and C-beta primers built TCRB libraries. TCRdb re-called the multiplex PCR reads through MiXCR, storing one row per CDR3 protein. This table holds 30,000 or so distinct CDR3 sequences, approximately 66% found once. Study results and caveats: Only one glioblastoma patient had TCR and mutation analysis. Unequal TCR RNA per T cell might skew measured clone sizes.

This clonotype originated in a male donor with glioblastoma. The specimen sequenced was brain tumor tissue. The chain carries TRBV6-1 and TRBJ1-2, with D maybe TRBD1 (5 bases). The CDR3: CASHDRSNYGYIF. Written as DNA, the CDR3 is TGTGCCAGCCATGACAGATCTAACTATGGCTACATCTTC.